A single sample is the source of the 13 T cell receptor beta chains below, sequenced in a study of Ad26.COV2.S vaccination and SARS-CoV-2 variants. Treatment: around 19 received Ad26.COV2.S at low or high dose, single or two shots; about 5 received placebo; per-sample allocation not given. Repertoires come from day 63 after the first vaccine or placebo injection. Profiling relied on immunoSEQ multiplex PCR, and the TCRdb table lists in-frame clones only, not all of them. The sample has fewer than 400,000 clones; approximately 87% are singletons. The sequencing here drew on peripheral blood, taken in a trial of Ad26.COV2.S vaccine versus placebo. Every receptor here comes from a person aged 18-60 years who received the Ad26.COV2.S COVID-19 vaccine or a placebo.

The chain recombines TRBV27 with TRBJ2-1; the match to TRBD2 covers 16 bases. Germline trimming cut 8 bases from V and 7 bases from J; bases unmatched to any gene: 5. The CDR3 sequence is 15 residues long. CDR1 MNHEY and CDR2 SMNVEV come from the germline V gene (reference sequence). The DNA of the CDR3 is TGTGCCAGCGCCTCGGGACTAGCGGGGGGGAATGAGCAGTTCTTC. It specifies CASASGLAGGNEQFF.

V and J are TRBV20-1 and TRBJ1-4; D is undetermined. Trimming left V 5 bases short and J 7 bases short, with 8 bases between. Germline assignment: CDR1 DFQATT and CDR2 SNEGSKA (reference sequence). There are 11 residues in the CDR3. The CDR3 nucleotides read TGCAGTGCTGGCGGCAGTGAAAAACTGTTTTTT. Its translation: CSAGGSEKLFF.

The chain joins TRBV6-6 to TRBJ1-1, with 7 bases aligning to TRBD1. The CDR3 is 16 residues long. Trimming at V came to 6 bases and at J to 2 bases, leaving 12 bases not matched to a gene. CDR1 and CDR2 from the germline V gene are MNHNY and SVGAGI (reference sequence). CDR3 residues: CASRWAITGDNTEAFF. CDR3 sequence (DNA): TGTGCCAGCAGGTGGGCGATCACAGGGGATAACACTGAAGCTTTCTTT.

The gene calls are TRBV11-3 and TRBJ2-1; D call uncertain. The germline V gene has CDR1 SGHNT and CDR2 YENEEA. This CDR3 has 17 residues. V lost 2 bases, J lost 4 bases, and 18 bases lay in between. The DNA for the CDR3 is TGTGCCAGCAGCTTAAGGGCTACCCCTGGGGTTTACAATGAGCAGTTCTTC. Translating it yields CASSLRATPGVYNEQFF. Full variable domain (rest looked up from reference TRBV11-3 and TRBJ2-1): EAGVVQSPRYKIIEKKQPVAFWCNPISGHNTLYWYLQNLGQGPELLIRYENEEAVDDSQLPKDRFSAERLKGVDSTLKIQPAELGDSAVYLCASSLRATPGVYNEQFFGPGTRLTVL.

V gene TRBV12-3 or TRBV12-4 combines with J gene TRBJ1-6; D gene uncertain. The CDR3 sequence is 12 residues long. V lost 4 bases to trimming and J lost 9 bases, with 7 bases between them. The CDR3: CASSSTGSPLHF. CDR3 nucleotides: TGTGCCAGCAGTTCTACGGGTTCACCCCTCCACTTT.

The CDR3 sequence: CASSLTATGTDTQYF. The CDR3 DNA reads as TGTGCCAGCAGCTTAACGGCGACCGGCACAGATACGCAGTATTTT. The chain joins TRBV7-9 to TRBJ2-3; D gene ambiguous. Looked up from germline, CDR1 is SEHNR and CDR2 is FQNEAQ (reference sequence). The V and J ends lost 2 bases and 1 base respectively, with 10 bases between them. This CDR3 has 15 residues.

The chain is built from TRBV19 and TRBJ2-1; D is unclear. V lost 7 bases to trimming and J lost 0 bases, with 13 bases between them. CDR3 length: 15 amino acids. Germline V gives CDR1 LNHDA, CDR2 SQIVND (reference sequence). CDR3 bases: TGTGCCAGTAAAGGCGGAACCTCCTCCTACAATGAGCAGTTCTTC. It codes for CASKGGTSSYNEQFF. Full variable domain (remainder filled in from reference TRBV19 and TRBJ2-1): DGGITQSPKYLFRKEGQNVTLSCEQNLNHDAMYWYRQDPGQGLRLIYYSQIVNDFQKGDIAEGYSVSREKKESFPLTVTSAQKNPTAFYLCASKGGTSSYNEQFFGPGTRLTVL.

V usage is TRBV6-2 or TRBV6-3 and J usage is TRBJ1-2, with D perhaps TRBD1 (5 bases). The CDR3 runs to 14 residues. Between the trimmed V and J ends, which lost 4 bases and 5 bases, there was a span of 14 bases. Germline V gene data show CDR1 as MNHEY and CDR2 as SVGEGT. In nucleotides, the CDR3 is TGTGCCAGCAGTTGGGGAGGACATCGGTATGGCTACACCTTC. Its translation is CASSWGGHRYGYTF.

V usage is TRBV6-5 and J usage is TRBJ1-2; 11 bases fit TRBD1. The V gene end was trimmed by 6 bases and the J gene end by 9 bases; junction bases not matched to a gene: 6. The CDR3 is 13 residues long. The V gene's germline CDR1 is MNHEY and CDR2 SVGAGI. The CDR3 region is CASRGQGAYSYTF. CDR3 sequence (DNA): TGTGCCAGCAGAGGACAGGGGGCGTATAGCTACACCTTC.

The chain employs TRBV7-2 and TRBJ1-2, with no clear D. From germline, CDR1 is SGHTA and CDR2 FQGNSA. Trimming shortened V by 1 base and J by 8 bases, and 8 bases separated the two germline ends. The CDR3 is 12 amino acids. The CDR3 is CASSLDRTGYTF. DNA of the CDR3: TGTGCCAGCAGCTTAGACCGTACCGGCTACACCTTC.

This CDR3 is CASSVLEGAYGYTF. The CDR3 DNA sequence: TGTGCCAGTAGCGTACTGGAGGGCGCTTACGGCTACACCTTC. V usage is TRBV19 and J usage is TRBJ1-2; D uncertain. Trimming cost V 6 bases and J 8 bases, with 19 bases left between them. Looked up from germline, CDR1 is LNHDA and CDR2 is SQIVND (reference sequence). This CDR3 is 14 amino acids long.

The rearrangement uses TRBV19 and TRBJ1-3, with no clear D. V was trimmed by 3 bases and J by 0 bases, leaving 6 bases between them. This CDR3 region has 14 residues. Looked up from germline, CDR1 is LNHDA and CDR2 is SQIVND (reference sequence). For the CDR3, the DNA is TGTGCCAGTAGTATCCAGATCTCTGGAAACACCATATATTTT. Its translation is CASSIQISGNTIYF.

This chain links TRBV18 with TRBJ2-1; tentatively, D is TRBD1 or TRBD2 (5 bases each). The CDR3 covers 17 residues. With 4 bases removed from V and 0 bases from J, the gap between germline ends came to 16 bases. CDR1 is KGHSH, CDR2 LQKENI, per germline. The CDR3 DNA sequence: TGTGCCAGCTCACTGCCCGGGACGGGGAGCTCCTACAATGAGCAGTTCTTC. It is translated as CASSLPGTGSSYNEQFF. Supplemented by reference TRBV18 and TRBJ2-1, the full variable domain reads NAGVMQNPRHLVRRRGQEARLRCSPMKGHSHVYWYRQLPEEGLKFMVYLQKENIIDESGMPKERFSAEFPKEGPSILRIQQVVRGDSAAYFCASSLPGTGSSYNEQFFGPGTRLTVL.